Given below is one TCR beta chain in context. What it recognizes is unknown. Researchers made TCR beta libraries by using iRepertoire HTBI primers and running Arm-PCR on CDR3 regions. TCRdb processed the multiplex PCR reads anew with MiXCR; each CDR3 protein has one entry. The profile shows a few hundred thousand distinct CDR3 sequences, around 17% of them singletons. As to time point: newly diagnosed GD, antithyroid drugs for less than 3 months. Generation of the TCR library employed RNA extracted from PBMCs. V lost 0 bases and J lost 2, with 5 bases in between. Germline CDR1 reads GTSNPN; CDR2 reads SVGIG (reference sequence). The CDR3 spans 14 residues. These data belong to a study of regulatory T cells in long-lasting Graves disease. Whole-study results and caveats: Thyroid tissue was not sampled; only peripheral blood was.

These records were also assigned to another study, of T cells in Graves' hyperthyroidism and ophthalmopathy. As that study records: In blood, most of the thyroid clonotypes expanded above 0.001 were also present. From stable hyperthyroidism, ophthalmopathy was separated by a 13 V-J model.

The V call is TRBV30, the J call TRBJ2-6; no reliable D call. This receptor was taken from a man aged 35-49 years with Graves disease. The specimen was peripheral blood mononuclear cells (PBMCs), collected at new diagnosis, from a patient treated with antithyroid drugs. CDR3 protein: CAWSVKAGANVLTF. DNA for the CDR3: TGTGCCTGGAGTGTGAAGGCTGGGGCCAACGTCCTGACTTTC.